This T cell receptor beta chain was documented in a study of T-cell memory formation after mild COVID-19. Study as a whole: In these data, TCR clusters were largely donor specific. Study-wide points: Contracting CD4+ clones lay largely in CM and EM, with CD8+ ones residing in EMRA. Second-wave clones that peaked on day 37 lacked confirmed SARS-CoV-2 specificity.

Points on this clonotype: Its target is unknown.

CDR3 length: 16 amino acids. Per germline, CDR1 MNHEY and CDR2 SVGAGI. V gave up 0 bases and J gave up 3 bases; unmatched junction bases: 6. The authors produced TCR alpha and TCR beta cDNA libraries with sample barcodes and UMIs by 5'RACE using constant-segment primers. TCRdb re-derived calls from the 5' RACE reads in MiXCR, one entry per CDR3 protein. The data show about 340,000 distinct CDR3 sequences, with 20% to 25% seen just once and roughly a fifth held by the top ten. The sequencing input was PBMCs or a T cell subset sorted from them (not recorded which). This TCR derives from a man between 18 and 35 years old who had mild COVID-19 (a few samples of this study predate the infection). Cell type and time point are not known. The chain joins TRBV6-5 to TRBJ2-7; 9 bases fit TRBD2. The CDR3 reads CASSYSVAGVYYEQYF. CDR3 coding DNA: TGTGCCAGCAGTTACTCCGTAGCGGGGGTTTACTACGAGCAGTACTTC.